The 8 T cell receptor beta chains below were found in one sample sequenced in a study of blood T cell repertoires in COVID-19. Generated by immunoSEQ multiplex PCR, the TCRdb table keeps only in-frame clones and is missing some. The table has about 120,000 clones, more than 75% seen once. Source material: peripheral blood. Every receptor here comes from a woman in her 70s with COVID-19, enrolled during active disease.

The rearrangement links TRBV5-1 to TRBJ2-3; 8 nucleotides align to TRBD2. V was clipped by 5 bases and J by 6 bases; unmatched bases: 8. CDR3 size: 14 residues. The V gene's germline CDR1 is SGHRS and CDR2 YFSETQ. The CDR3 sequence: CASRNGGGTDTQYF. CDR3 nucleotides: TGCGCCAGCAGGAATGGCGGGGGGACTGATACGCAGTATTTT. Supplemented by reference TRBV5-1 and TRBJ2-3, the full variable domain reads KAGVTQTPRYLIKTRGQQVTLSCSPISGHRSVSWYQQTPGQGLQFLFEYFSETQRNKGNFPGRFSGRQFSNSRSEMNVSTLELGDSALYLCASRNGGGTDTQYFGPGTRLTVL.

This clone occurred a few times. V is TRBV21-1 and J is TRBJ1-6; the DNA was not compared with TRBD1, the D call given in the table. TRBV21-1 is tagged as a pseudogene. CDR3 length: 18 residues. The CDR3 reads CASSKELTAKAYNSPLHF. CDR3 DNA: TGTGCCAGCAGCAAAGAGTTGACAGCCAAGGCTTATAATTCACCCCTCCACTTT.

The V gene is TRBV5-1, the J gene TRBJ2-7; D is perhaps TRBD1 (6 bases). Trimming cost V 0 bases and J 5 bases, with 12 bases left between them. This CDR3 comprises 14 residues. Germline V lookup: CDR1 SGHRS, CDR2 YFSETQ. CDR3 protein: CASSLAQGPDEQYF. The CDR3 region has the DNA TGCGCCAGCAGCTTGGCACAGGGCCCCGACGAGCAGTACTTC.

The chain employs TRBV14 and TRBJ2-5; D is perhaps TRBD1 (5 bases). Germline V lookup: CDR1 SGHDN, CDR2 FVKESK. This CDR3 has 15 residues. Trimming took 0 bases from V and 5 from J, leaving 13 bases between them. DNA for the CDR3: TGTGCCAGCAGCCAAGAGGGGCGTAGGAGTGAGACCCAGTACTTC. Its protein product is CASSQEGRRSETQYF.

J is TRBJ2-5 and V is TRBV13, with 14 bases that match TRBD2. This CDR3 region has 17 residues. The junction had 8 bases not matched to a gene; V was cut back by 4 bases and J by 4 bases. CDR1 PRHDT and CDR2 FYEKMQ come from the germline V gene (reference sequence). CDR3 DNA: TGTGCCAGCAGCTCCGGACTAGCGGGGGGTCGTAGAGAGACCCAGTACTTC. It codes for CASSSGLAGGRRETQYF.

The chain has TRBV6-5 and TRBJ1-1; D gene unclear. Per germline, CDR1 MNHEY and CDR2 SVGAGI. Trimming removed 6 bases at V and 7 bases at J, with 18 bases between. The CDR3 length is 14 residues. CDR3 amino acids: CASSTRRQEVEAFF. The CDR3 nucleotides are TGTGCCAGCAGCACCCGACGACAAGAAGTTGAAGCTTTCTTT.

CDR3 DNA sequence: TGCGCCAGCAGCTTGGCCACAGGGAGCTCCTATAATTCACCCCTCCACTTT. Encoded protein: CASSLATGSSYNSPLHF. The chain couples TRBV5-1 to TRBJ1-6; D may be TRBD1 (6 bases). V lost 0 bases, J lost 0 bases, and 10 bases lay in between. The CDR3 is 17 amino acids. Per germline, CDR1 SGHRS and CDR2 YFSETQ. Using reference TRBV5-1 and TRBJ1-6 for the parts outside the CDR3, the full variable domain is KAGVTQTPRYLIKTRGQQVTLSCSPISGHRSVSWYQQTPGQGLQFLFEYFSETQRNKGNFPGRFSGRQFSNSRSEMNVSTLELGDSALYLCASSLATGSSYNSPLHFGNGTRLTVT.

The CDR3 spells CASSTDWNTEAFF. CDR3 coding DNA: TGTGCCAGCTCAACGGACTGGAACACTGAAGCTTTCTTT. V usage is TRBV18 and J usage is TRBJ1-1, with D unresolved. Germline lookup yields CDR1 KGHSH and CDR2 LQKENI. Trimming left V 5 bases short and J 1 base short, with 8 bases between. The CDR3 sequence is 13 residues long.